The subject of this entry is one T cell receptor (beta chain). The antigen is unknown. Between the trimmed V and J ends, which lost 6 bases and 8 bases, there was a span of 12 bases. CDR3 length: 12 residues. In germline, CDR1 is MNHEY, CDR2 SVGAGI. Clones were sequenced by immunoSEQ multiplex PCR, and TCRdb holds only the in-frame ones, with some missing. The repertoire consists of 150,000 to 200,000 clones, with about 90% occurring once and the leading ten covering around 10%. Researchers grouped second doses given at about 4 or about 12 weeks into one pool. The data stem from a study of T cell responses to AZD1222 COVID-19 vaccine. Findings and caveats of the study: Donors were largely white British and mainly female; clonal diversity was possibly underestimated. The CD4 TCRs associated with vaccination extended across spike and predominated at 160-218 and 743-854. Only a handful of AZD1222 recipients tested seropositive at baseline.

The material was peripheral blood, obtained 28 days after the second AZD1222 dose. This TCR derives from an adult who received the AZD1222 COVID-19 vaccine. This sequence joins TRBV6-5 and TRBJ2-3; D unresolved. In DNA, the CDR3 is TGTGCCAGCAGACAAGAAGTAGGTACGCAGTATTTT. Residues: CASRQEVGTQYF.